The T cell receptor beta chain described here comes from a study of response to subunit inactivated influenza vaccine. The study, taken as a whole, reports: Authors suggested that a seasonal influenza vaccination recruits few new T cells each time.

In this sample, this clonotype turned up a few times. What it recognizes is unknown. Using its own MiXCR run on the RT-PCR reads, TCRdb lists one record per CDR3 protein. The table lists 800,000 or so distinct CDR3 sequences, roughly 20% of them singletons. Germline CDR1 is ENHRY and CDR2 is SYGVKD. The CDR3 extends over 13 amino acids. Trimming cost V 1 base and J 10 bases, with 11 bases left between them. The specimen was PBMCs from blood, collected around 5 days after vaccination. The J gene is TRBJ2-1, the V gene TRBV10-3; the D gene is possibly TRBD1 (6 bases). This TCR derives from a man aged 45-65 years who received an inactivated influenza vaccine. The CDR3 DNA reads TGTGCCATCAGTGAGTACAGGGTCGGCGAGCAGTTCTTC. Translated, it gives CAISEYRVGEQFF.